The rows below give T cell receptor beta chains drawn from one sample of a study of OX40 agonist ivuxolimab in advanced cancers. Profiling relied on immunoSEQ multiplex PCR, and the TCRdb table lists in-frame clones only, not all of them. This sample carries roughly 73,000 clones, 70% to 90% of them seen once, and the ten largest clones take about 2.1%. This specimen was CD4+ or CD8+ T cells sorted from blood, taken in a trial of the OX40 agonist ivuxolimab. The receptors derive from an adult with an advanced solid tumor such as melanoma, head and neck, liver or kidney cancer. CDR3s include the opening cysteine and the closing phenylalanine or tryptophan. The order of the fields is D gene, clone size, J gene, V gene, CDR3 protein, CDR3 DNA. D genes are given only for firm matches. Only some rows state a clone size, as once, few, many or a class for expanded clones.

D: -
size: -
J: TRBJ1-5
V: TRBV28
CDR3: CASSLVRASRRQPQHF
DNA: TGTGCCAGCAGTTTAGTCCGGGCCTCTCGACGGCAGCCCCAGCATTTT

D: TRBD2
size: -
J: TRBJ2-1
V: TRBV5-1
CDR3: CASSLTSGGRGEQFF
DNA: TGCGCCAGCAGCTTGACTAGCGGGGGCCGCGGTGAGCAGTTCTTC

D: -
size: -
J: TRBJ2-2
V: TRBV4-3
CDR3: CASSSRARSENTGELFF
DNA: TGCGCCAGCAGCTCCCGAGCCCGGTCAGAAAACACCGGGGAGCTGTTTTTT

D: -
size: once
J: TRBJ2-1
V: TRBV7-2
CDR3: CASSLETMKNEQFF
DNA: TGTGCCAGCAGCTTAGAAACTATGAAAAATGAGCAGTTCTTC

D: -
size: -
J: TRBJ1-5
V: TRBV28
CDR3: CASSDPNQPQHF
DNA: TGTGCCAGCAGTGACCCCAATCAGCCCCAGCATTTT

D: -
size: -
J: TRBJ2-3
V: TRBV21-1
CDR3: CASSKEGRPPDTQYF
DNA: TGTGCCAGCAGCAAAGAGGGCCGGCCCCCAGATACGCAGTATTTT

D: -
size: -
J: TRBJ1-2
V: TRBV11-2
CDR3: CASSLDRREEIGYTF
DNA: TGTGCCAGCAGCTTAGACCGCAGGGAAGAGATTGGCTACACCTTC

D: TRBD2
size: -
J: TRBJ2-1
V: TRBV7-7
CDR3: CASSLDLAGGYNEQFF
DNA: TGTGCCAGCAGCTTAGACTTAGCGGGCGGTTACAATGAGCAGTTCTTC

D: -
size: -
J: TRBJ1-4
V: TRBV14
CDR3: CASSLGRAGKLFF
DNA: TGTGCCAGCAGCCTGGGACGGGCCGGAAAACTGTTTTTT

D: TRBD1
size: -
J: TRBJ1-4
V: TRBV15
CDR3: CATSRDLGVVGQDPSPNEKLFF
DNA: TGTGCCACCAGCAGAGATCTCGGGGTCGTGGGACAGGACCCCTCACCTAATGAAAAACTGTTTTTT

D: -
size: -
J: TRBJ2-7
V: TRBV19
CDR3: CASSIIHSNYEQYF
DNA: TGTGCCAGTAGTATCATCCACTCGAACTACGAGCAGTACTTC

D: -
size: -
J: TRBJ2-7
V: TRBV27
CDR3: CASRRDRAYEQYF
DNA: TGTGCCAGCAGGAGGGACCGCGCCTACGAGCAGTACTTC

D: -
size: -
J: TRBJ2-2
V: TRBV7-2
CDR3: CASSLVGGTIGELFF
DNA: TGTGCCAGCAGCTTAGTTGGCGGGACGATCGGGGAGCTGTTTTTT

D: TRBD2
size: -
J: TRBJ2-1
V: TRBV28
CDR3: CASSSTSGGLNEQFF
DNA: TGTGCCAGCAGCTCGACTAGCGGGGGGTTGAATGAGCAGTTCTTC

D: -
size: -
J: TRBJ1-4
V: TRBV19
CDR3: CASSTRSNEKLFF
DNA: TGTGCCAGTAGTACCCGTTCTAATGAAAAACTGTTTTTT

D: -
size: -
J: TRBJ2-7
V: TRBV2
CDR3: CASSPDRTSSYEQYF
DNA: TGTGCCAGCAGTCCGGACAGGACTAGCTCCTACGAGCAGTACTTC

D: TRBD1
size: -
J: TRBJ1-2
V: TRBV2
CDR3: CASRRTGVSNYGYTF
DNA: TGTGCCAGCAGAAGAACAGGGGTCTCTAACTATGGCTACACCTTC

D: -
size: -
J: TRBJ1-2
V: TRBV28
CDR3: CASSLTAGDLLGYTF
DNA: TGTGCCAGCAGTTTAACGGCAGGGGACCTCCTAGGCTACACCTTC